These 18 T cell receptor beta chains originate from one sample sequenced in a study of shared clonotypes between healthy human individuals. The protocol was immunoSEQ multiplex PCR, while the TCRdb copy is restricted to in-frame clones and leaves out a portion. The sample yields roughly 700,000 clones, roughly 70% seen once. Sequencing input: memory CD4+ T cells sorted from blood. This sample's subset: CD45RA-negative fraction. Receptor source: a woman in her 30s in good health.

The chain is built from TRBV15 and TRBJ2-7, with 11 bases that match TRBD2. V gave up 2 bases and J gave up 0 bases; unmatched junction bases: 9. The CDR3 runs to 18 residues. The germline gives CDR1 LNHNV, CDR2 YYDKDF (reference sequence). CDR3 coding DNA: TGTGCCACCAGCAGAAAAAAGACTAGCGGGATTAGCTCCTACGAGCAGTACTTC. It encodes CATSRKKTSGISSYEQYF.

The chain links TRBV6-5 to TRBJ2-1, with 8 bases identical to TRBD2. The CDR3 covers 13 residues. The ends lost 10 bases at V and 2 bases at J; junction bases unmatched: 4. Germline V gene sequence: CDR1 MNHEY, CDR2 SVGAGI. The chain's CDR3 is CATSGSPYNEQFF. The CDR3 DNA reads as TGTGCCACCAGCGGGAGCCCCTACAATGAGCAGTTCTTC.

This rearrangement joins TRBV6-1 to TRBJ2-7; D assignment may be TRBD1 or TRBD2 (5 bases each). Per germline, CDR1 MNHNS and CDR2 SASEGT. The CDR3 consists of 13 residues. Trimming stripped 1 base from V and 3 bases from J, with 7 bases between. CDR3 amino acids: CASSEGDHYEQYF. CDR3 bases: TGTGCCAGCAGTGAAGGGGACCACTACGAGCAGTACTTC.

The CDR3 sequence: CASSPLSGTGGDYMYEQYF. The DNA of the CDR3 is TGTGCCAGCTCCCCTTTATCCGGGACAGGGGGGGACTACATGTACGAGCAGTACTTC. The chain uses TRBV18 and TRBJ2-7, with 11 nucleotides matching TRBD1. This CDR3 spans 19 amino acids. The germline V gene encodes CDR1 KGHSH and CDR2 LQKENI. V shed 6 bases, J shed 4 bases, and the junction held 20 bases outside the gene matches.

The chain joins TRBV6-5 to TRBJ1-2; D ambiguous. This CDR3 region has 14 residues. CDR1 MNHEY and CDR2 SVGAGI come from the germline V gene. Trimming left V 0 bases short and J 8 bases short, with 13 bases between. DNA of the CDR3: TGTGCCAGCAGTTACTCGACATTGAGGGCCGGCTACACCTTC. This encodes CASSYSTLRAGYTF.

This chain connects TRBV29-1 to TRBJ1-5; 8 bases are a match to TRBD1. Germline V gene sequence: CDR1 SQVTM, CDR2 ANQGSEA. The length of the CDR3 is 16 residues. V lost 0 bases and J lost 7; bases outside the gene matches: 11. The CDR3 region has the DNA TGCAGCGTTGAAGAACCCGTGACAGGGGACGACCAGCCCCAGCATTTT. This encodes CSVEEPVTGDDQPQHF. Drawing the rest from reference TRBV29-1 and TRBJ1-5, the complete variable domain is SAVISQKPSRDICQRGTSLTIQCQVDSQVTMMFWYRQQPGQSLTLIATANQGSEATYESGFVIDKFPISRPNLTFSTLTVSNMSPEDSSIYLCSVEEPVTGDDQPQHFGDGTRLSIL.

The chain carries TRBV27 and TRBJ2-1, with D maybe TRBD1 (5 bases). Germline CDR1 and CDR2: MNHEY and SMNVEV (reference sequence). With 8 bases removed from V and 7 bases from J, the gap between germline ends came to 24 bases. The CDR3 has 16 amino acids. The CDR3 sequence: CASGSLLPGPINEQFF. The CDR3 region has the DNA TGTGCCAGCGGATCGCTCCTCCCAGGGCCGATAAATGAGCAGTTCTTC.

This clone appeared a single time. The rearrangement links TRBV13 to TRBJ2-2, with 8 bases identical to TRBD2. V lost 3 bases, J lost 6 bases, and 6 bases stayed unmatched. CDR3 length: 15 amino acids. Germline V gene lookup returns CDR1 PRHDT and CDR2 FYEKMQ (reference sequence). The CDR3, as DNA: TGTGCCAGCAGCTTCGGGGTAGCGGGATCCGGGGAGCTGTTTTTT. It yields the protein CASSFGVAGSGELFF.

This clone was counted many times. This chain links TRBV15 with TRBJ2-3; D is perhaps TRBD1 (8 bases). This CDR3 region has 16 residues. The germline V gene encodes CDR1 LNHNV and CDR2 YYDKDF (reference sequence). Trimming removed 1 base from V and 8 bases from J, with 19 bases in between. The CDR3 coding sequence is TGTGCCACCAGCAGAGGGGAGGGACAGGCACGGCGTACGCAGTATTTT. Protein product: CATSRGEGQARRTQYF.

Here the CDR3 DNA reads TGTGCCAGCAGTAAGTTGACGGTGAACACTGAAGCTTTCTTT. The encoded protein is CASSKLTVNTEAFF. The chain uses TRBV7-9 and TRBJ1-1, with D uncertain. The CDR3 extends over 14 amino acids. The V and J ends lost 6 bases and 0 bases respectively, with 11 bases between them. Germline V gene data show CDR1 as SEHNR and CDR2 as FQNEAQ (reference sequence).

The chain is built from TRBV27 and TRBJ2-7; TRBD1 agrees at 7 bases. Germline assignment: CDR1 MNHEY and CDR2 SMNVEV (reference sequence). This CDR3 has 15 amino acids. V shed 2 bases, J shed 3 bases, and the junction held 7 bases outside the gene matches. CDR3 amino acids: CASSLTADRVYEQYF. CDR3 sequence (DNA): TGTGCCAGCAGTTTAACTGCCGACAGGGTCTACGAGCAGTACTTC.

This chain joins TRBV7-2 and TRBJ1-2, with 9 positions matching TRBD1. The CDR3 length is 14 residues. V was clipped by 4 bases and J by 8 bases; unmatched bases: 8. Germline values: CDR1 SGHTA, CDR2 FQGNSA. CDR3: CASSSQQGAEGYTF. The CDR3 DNA reads as TGTGCCAGCAGCTCCCAACAGGGGGCCGAAGGCTACACCTTC.

This clone was counted only a few times. This chain connects TRBV5-5 to TRBJ2-2; the match to TRBD2 covers 8 bases. The length of the CDR3 is 15 residues. Germline CDR1 SGHKS, CDR2 YYEKEE (reference sequence). With V trimmed by 4 bases and J by 5 bases, 7 bases remained unmatched. The CDR3 bases are TGTGCCAGCAGCCCCCACGGGGGGGATACCGGGGAGCTGTTTTTT. Encoded protein: CASSPHGGDTGELFF.

The chain recombines TRBV27 with TRBJ1-5, with 8 bases identical to TRBD1. CDR1 is MNHEY, CDR2 SMNVEV, per germline (reference sequence). Trimming cost V 6 bases and J 6 bases; bases outside gene matches: 10. This CDR3 has 15 residues. The DNA of the CDR3 is TGTGCCAGCAGGCCAATGGACAGGGTTGTTCAGCCCCAGCATTTT. Its protein product is CASRPMDRVVQPQHF.

For this clone: The same CDR3 is also encoded by other DNA sequences in this sample. The chain combines TRBV5-1 with TRBJ2-3; TRBD2 matches at 8 bases. The CDR3 is made up of 14 amino acids. V shed 4 bases and J 4 bases; nucleotides not matched to a gene: 5. Germline lookup yields CDR1 SGHRS and CDR2 YFSETQ. The CDR3 DNA sequence: TGCGCCAGCAGCCTTACGGGAGGGCCAGATACGCAGTATTTT. Protein sequence: CASSLTGGPDTQYF.

The V and J genes are TRBV18 and TRBJ1-1; D might be TRBD1 (5 bases). The germline V gene has CDR1 KGHSH and CDR2 LQKENI. V lost 3 bases, J lost 1 base, and 12 bases lay in between. There are 15 residues in the CDR3. The CDR3 sequence is CASSPQSQGNTEAFF. CDR3 sequence (DNA): TGTGCCAGCTCACCCCAGTCCCAGGGGAACACTGAAGCTTTCTTT.

This rearrangement joins TRBV19 to TRBJ2-1, with 8 bases that match TRBD2. The CDR3 contains 15 residues. Trimming took 2 bases from V and 9 from J; bases not matched to a gene: 9. Germline V gene lookup returns CDR1 LNHDA and CDR2 SQIVND (reference sequence). Here the CDR3 DNA reads TGTGCCAGTAGTATAATGAACGGGAGGGGAGTTGAGCAGTTCTTC. Protein product: CASSIMNGRGVEQFF.

The gene calls are TRBV18 and TRBJ2-1, with 7 bases identical to TRBD2. CDR3 length: 14 residues. V was pared by 0 bases and J by 8 bases, with 4 bases of the junction left unmatched. The V gene's germline CDR1 is KGHSH and CDR2 LQKENI. DNA for the CDR3: TGTGCCAGCTCACCACCGGGGAGGGCCCATGAGCAGTTCTTC. Translating gives CASSPPGRAHEQFF.